This T cell receptor (beta chain) was sequenced in a study of shared clonotypes between healthy human individuals. Study-level information: Each donor's CD8 memory used one plate, CD8 naive two, each CD4 subset three. General observations from the study: It was anticipated that sequencing depth would influence how many clonotypes donors shared.

The germline V gene has CDR1 LNHDA and CDR2 SQIVND (reference sequence). The CDR3 runs 15 residues. With 4 bases removed from V and 11 bases from J, the gap between germline ends came to 21 bases. Comments on this clone: What it recognizes is unknown.

Over several immunoSEQ plates, each subset's genomic DNA was distributed in even portions. The data were produced by immunoSEQ multiplex PCR, yet TCRdb's version contains in-frame clones alone and is incomplete. This table holds 2,500,000 or so clones, around nine tenths found once. All participating donors were Caucasian adults from Nashville, Tennessee. The chain couples TRBV19 to TRBJ1-5; D possibly corresponds to TRBD1 (5 bases). This receptor was taken from a man aged 18 to 30 in good health. The sample taken for sequencing was naive CD4+ T cells sorted from blood. Subset indicated: CD45RA+ positively selected. CDR3 nucleotides: TGTGCCAGTAGTACCGCAGACAGCTCTCATCCAGCCCAGCATTTT. Translating gives CASSTADSSHPAQHF.